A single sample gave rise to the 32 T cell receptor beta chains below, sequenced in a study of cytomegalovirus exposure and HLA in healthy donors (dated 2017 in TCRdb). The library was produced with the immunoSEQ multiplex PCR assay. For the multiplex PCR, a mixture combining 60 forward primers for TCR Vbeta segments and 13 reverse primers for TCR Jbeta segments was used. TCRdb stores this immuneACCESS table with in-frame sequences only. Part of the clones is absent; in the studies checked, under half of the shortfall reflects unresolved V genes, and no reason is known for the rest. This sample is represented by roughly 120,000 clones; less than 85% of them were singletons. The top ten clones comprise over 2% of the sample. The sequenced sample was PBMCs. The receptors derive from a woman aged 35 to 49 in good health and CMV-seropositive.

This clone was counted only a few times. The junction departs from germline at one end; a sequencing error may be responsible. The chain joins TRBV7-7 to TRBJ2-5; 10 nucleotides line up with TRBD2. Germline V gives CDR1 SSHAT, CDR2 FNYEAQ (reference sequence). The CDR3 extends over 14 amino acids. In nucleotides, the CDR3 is TGTGCTAGCAGCTTAGGGACTAGCGCGAAGACCCAGTACTTC. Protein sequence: CASSLGTSAKTQYF.

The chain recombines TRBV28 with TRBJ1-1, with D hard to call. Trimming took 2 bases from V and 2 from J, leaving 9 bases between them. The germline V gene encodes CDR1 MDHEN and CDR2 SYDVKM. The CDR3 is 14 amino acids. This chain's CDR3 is CASSLLRLNTEAFF. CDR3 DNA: TGTGCCAGCAGTTTACTCAGGCTTAACACTGAAGCTTTCTTT. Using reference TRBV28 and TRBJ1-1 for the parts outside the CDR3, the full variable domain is DVKVTQSSRYLVKRTGEKVFLECVQDMDHENMFWYRQDPGLGLRLIYFSYDVKMKEKGDIPEGYSVSREKKERFSLILESASTNQTSMYLCASSLLRLNTEAFFGQGTRLTVV.

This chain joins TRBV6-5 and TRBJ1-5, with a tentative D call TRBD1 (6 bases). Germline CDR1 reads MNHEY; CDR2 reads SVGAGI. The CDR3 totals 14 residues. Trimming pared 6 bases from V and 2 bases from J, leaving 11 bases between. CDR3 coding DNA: TGTGCCAGCAGAACAGGGATGGGCAATCAGCCCCAGCATTTT. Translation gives CASRTGMGNQPQHF.

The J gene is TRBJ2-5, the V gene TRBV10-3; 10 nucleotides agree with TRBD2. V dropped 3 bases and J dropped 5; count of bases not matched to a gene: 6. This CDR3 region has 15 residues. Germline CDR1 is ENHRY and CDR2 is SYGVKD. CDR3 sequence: CAISEAGGPGETQYF. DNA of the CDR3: TGTGCCATCAGTGAAGCGGGGGGGCCGGGGGAGACCCAGTACTTC.

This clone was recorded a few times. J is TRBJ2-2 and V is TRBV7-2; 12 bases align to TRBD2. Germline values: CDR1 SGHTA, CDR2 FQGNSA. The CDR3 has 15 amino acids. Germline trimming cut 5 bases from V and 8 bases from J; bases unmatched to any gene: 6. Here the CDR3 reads CASSRLAGGRGELFF. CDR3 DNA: TGTGCCAGCAGCCGCCTAGCGGGGGGGAGGGGGGAGCTGTTTTTT.

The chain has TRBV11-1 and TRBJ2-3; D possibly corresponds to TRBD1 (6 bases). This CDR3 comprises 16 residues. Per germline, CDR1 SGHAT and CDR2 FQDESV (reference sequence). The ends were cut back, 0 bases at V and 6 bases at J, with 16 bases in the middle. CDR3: CASSLALTQGVDTQYF. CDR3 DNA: TGTGCCAGCAGCTTAGCGCTAACACAGGGAGTTGATACGCAGTATTTT.

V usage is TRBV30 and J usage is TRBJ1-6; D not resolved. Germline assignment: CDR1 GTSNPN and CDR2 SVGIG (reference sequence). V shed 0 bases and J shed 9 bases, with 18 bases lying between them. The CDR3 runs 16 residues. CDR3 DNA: TGTGCCTGGAGTGTATCTGCAGGCGTGGTGGGTTCACCCCTCCACTTT. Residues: CAWSVSAGVVGSPLHF.

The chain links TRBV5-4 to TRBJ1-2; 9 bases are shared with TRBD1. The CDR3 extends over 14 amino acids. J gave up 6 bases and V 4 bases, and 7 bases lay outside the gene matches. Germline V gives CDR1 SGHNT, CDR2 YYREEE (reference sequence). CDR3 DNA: TGTGCCAGCAGCCTTCACAGGGGGCAAAATGGCTACACCTTC. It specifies CASSLHRGQNGYTF. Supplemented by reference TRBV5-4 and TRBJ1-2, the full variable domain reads ETGVTQSPTHLIKTRGQQVTLRCSSQSGHNTVSWYQQALGQGPQFIFQYYREEENGRGNFPPRFSGLQFPNYSSELNVNALELDDSALYLCASSLHRGQNGYTFGSGTRLTVV.

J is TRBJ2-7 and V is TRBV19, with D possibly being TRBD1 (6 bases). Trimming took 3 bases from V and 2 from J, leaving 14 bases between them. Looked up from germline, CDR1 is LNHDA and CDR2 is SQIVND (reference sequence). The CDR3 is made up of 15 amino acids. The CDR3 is CASSINQGSAYEQYF. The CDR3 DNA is TGTGCCAGTAGTATTAACCAGGGGAGTGCCTACGAGCAGTACTTC.

CDR3 coding DNA: TGCAGCGTTGGGGACAGGGTAACAGATACGCAGTATTTT. This gives the protein CSVGDRVTDTQYF. The V and J genes are TRBV29-1 and TRBJ2-3, with 9 bases that match TRBD1. This CDR3 contains 13 residues. CDR1 is SQVTM and CDR2 is ANQGSEA in the germline V gene. Losses at the gene ends were 4 bases for V and 3 bases for J; bases not matched to a gene: 2.

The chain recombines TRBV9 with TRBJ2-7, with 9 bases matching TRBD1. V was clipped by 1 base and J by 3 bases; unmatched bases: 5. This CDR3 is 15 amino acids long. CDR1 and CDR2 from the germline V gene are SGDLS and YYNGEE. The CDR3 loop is CASSVSGQGVYEQYF. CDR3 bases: TGTGCCAGCAGCGTATCGGGACAGGGAGTCTACGAGCAGTACTTC.

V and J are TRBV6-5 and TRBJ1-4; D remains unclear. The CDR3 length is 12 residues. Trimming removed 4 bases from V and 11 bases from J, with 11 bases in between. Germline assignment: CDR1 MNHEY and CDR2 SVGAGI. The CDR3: CASSSTGGKLFF. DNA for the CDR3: TGTGCCAGCAGTTCGACGGGCGGGAAACTGTTTTTT.

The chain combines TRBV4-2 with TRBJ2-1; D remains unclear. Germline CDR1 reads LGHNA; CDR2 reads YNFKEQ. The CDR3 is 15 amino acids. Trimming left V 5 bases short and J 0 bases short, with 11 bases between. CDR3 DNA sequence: TGTGCCAGCAGCGTGAGGAGTAGCTCCTACAATGAGCAGTTCTTC. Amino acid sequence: CASSVRSSSYNEQFF.

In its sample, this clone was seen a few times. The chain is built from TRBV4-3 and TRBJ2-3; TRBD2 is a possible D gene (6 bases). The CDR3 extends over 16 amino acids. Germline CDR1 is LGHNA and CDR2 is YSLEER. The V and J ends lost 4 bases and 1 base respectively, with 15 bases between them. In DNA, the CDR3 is TGCGCCAGCAGCCTAGCAGGAGGGGATCGCACAGATACGCAGTATTTT. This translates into CASSLAGGDRTDTQYF.

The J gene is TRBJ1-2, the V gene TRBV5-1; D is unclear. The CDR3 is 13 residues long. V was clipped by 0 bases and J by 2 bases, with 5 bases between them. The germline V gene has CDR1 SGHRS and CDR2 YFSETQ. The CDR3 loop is CASSLGRNYGYTF. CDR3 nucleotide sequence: TGCGCCAGCAGCTTGGGCAGAAACTATGGCTACACCTTC.

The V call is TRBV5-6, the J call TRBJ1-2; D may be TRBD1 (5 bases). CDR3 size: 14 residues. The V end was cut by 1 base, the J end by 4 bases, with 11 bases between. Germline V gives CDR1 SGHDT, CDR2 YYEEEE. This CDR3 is CASSLWGGAYGYTF. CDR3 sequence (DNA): TGTGCCAGCAGCTTGTGGGGTGGGGCCTATGGCTACACCTTC.

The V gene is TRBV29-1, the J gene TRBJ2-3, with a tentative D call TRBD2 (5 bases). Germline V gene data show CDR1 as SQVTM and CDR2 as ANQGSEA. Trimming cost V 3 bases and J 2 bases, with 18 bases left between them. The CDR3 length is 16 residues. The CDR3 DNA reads TGCAGCGTTGACGAACAAGCGGAACTACTCACAGATACGCAGTATTTT. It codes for CSVDEQAELLTDTQYF.

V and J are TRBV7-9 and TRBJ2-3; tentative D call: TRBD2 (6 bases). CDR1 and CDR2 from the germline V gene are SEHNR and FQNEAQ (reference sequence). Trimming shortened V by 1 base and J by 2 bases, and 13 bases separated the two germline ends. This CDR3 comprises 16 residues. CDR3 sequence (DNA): TGTGCCAGCAGCTTAGAACTAGCCAGGTCCACAGATACGCAGTATTTT. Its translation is CASSLELARSTDTQYF. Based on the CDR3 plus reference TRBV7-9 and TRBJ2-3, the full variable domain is DTGVSQNPRHKITKRGQNVTFRCDPISEHNRLYWYRQTLGQGPEFLTYFQNEAQLEKSRLLSDRFSAERPKGSFSTLEIQRTEQGDSAMYLCASSLELARSTDTQYFGPGTRLTVL.

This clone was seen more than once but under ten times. The CDR3 protein is CASSTLRGHRPQHF. The CDR3 DNA follows: TGTGCCAGCAGCACCCTCAGGGGGCATCGGCCCCAGCATTTT. This chain uses TRBV21-1 with TRBJ1-5; TRBD1 was called by the table and not checked on the DNA. TRBV21-1 is reported as a pseudogene. This CDR3 has 14 amino acids.

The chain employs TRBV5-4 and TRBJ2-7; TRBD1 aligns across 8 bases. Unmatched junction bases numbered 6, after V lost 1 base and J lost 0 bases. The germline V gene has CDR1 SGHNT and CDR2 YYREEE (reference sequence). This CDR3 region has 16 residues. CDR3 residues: CASSLIGQGDSYEQYF. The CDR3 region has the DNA TGTGCCAGCAGCTTGATCGGACAGGGCGACTCCTACGAGCAGTACTTC.

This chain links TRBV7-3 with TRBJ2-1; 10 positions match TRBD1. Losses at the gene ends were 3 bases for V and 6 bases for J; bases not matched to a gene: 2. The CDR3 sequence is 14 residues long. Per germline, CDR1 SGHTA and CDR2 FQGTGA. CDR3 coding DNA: TGTGCCAGCAGCTTGGACAGGGGGAGCAATGAGCAGTTCTTC. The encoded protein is CASSLDRGSNEQFF.

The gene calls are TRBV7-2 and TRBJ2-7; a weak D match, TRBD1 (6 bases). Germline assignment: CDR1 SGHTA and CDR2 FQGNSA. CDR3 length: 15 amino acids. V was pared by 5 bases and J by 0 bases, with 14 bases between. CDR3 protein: CASSPGQSSSYEQYF. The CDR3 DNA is TGTGCCAGCAGCCCCGGACAGTCTAGCTCCTACGAGCAGTACTTC.

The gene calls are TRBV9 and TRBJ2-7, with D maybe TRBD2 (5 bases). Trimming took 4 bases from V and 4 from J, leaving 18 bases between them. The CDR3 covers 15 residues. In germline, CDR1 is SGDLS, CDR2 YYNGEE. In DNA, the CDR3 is TGTGCCAGCAGCCAATCCGGGGAGTACGGTTACGAGCAGTACTTC. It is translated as CASSQSGEYGYEQYF.

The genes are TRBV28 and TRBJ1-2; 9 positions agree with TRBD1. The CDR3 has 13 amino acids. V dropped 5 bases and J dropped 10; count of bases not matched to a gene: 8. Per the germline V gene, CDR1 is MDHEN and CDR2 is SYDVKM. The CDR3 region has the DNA TGTGCCAGCAGTCCCCTTGACAGGGGGATCTACACCTTC. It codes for CASSPLDRGIYTF.

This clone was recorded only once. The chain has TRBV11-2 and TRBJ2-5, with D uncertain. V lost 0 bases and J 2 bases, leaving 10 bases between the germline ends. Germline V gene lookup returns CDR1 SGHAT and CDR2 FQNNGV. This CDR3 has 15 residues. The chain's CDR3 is CASSLEFLQQETQYF. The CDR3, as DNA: TGTGCCAGCAGCTTAGAATTTTTGCAGCAAGAGACCCAGTACTTC. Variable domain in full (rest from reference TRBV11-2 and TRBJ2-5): EAGVAQSPRYKIIEKRQSVAFWCNPISGHATLYWYQQILGQGPKLLIQFQNNGVVDDSQLPKDRFSAERLKGVDSTLKIQPAKLEDSAVYLCASSLEFLQQETQYFGPGTRLLVL.

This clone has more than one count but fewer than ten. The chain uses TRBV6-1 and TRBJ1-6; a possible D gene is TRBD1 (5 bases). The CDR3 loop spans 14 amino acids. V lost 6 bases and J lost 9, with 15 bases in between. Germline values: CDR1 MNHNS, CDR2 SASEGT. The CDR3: CASSLGGQSSPLHF. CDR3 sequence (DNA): TGTGCCAGCAGCCTGGGGGGTCAGAGTTCACCCCTCCACTTT.

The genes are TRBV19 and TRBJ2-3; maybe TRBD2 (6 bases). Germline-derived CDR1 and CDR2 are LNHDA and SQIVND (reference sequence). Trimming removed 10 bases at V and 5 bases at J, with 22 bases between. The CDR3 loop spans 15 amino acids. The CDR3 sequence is CATRRSGDPGDTQYF. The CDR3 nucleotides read TGTGCCACTCGAAGGTCGGGGGACCCGGGAGATACGCAGTATTTT.

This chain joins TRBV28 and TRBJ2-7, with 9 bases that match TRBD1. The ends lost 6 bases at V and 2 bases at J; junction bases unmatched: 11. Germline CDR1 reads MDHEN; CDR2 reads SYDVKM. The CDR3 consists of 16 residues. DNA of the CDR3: TGTGCCAGCAGCAAATCACCGGGACAGGGAACCTACGAGCAGTACTTC. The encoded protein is CASSKSPGQGTYEQYF.

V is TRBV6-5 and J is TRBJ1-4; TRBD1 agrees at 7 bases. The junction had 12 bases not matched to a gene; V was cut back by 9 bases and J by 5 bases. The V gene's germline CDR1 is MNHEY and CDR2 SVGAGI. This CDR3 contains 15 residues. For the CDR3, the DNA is TGTGCCAGTGCGACAGGGAGGCTTATAAATGAAAAACTGTTTTTT. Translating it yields CASATGRLINEKLFF.

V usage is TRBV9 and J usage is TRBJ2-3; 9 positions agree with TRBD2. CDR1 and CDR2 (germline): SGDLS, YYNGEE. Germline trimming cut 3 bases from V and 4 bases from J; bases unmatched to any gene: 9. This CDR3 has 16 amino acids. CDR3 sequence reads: CASSADLAGDSDTQYF. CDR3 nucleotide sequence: TGTGCCAGCAGCGCCGACTTAGCGGGGGACTCAGATACGCAGTATTTT. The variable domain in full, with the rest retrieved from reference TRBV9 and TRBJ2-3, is DSGVTQTPKHLITATGQRVTLRCSPRSGDLSVYWYQQSLDQGLQFLIQYYNGEERAKGNILERFSAQQFPDLHSELNLSSLELGDSALYFCASSADLAGDSDTQYFGPGTRLTVL.

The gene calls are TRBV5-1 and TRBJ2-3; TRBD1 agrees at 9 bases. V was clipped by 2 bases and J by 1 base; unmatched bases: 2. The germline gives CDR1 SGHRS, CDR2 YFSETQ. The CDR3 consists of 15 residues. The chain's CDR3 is CASSLQGARTDTQYF. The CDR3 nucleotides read TGCGCCAGCAGCTTACAGGGGGCGCGCACAGATACGCAGTATTTT.

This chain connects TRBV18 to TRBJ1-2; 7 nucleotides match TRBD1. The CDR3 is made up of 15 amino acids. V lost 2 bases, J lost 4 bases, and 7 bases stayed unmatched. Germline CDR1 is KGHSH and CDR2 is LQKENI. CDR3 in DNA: TGTGCCAGCTCACCAGAAGGGGGCAATCTCTATGGCTACACCTTC. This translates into CASSPEGGNLYGYTF.